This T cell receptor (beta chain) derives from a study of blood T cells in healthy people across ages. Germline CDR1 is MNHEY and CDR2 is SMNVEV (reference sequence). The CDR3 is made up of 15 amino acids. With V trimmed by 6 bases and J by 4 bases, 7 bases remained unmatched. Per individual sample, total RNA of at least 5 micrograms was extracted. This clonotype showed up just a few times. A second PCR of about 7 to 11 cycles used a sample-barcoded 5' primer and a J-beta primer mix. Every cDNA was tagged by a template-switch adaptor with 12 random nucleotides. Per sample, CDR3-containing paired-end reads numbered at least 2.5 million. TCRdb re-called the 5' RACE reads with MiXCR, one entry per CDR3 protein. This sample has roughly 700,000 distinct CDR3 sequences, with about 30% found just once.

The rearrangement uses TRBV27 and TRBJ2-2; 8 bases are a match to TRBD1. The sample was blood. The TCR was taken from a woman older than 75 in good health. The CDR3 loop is CASRPQGAITGELFF. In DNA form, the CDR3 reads TGTGCCAGCAGACCTCAGGGGGCCATCACCGGGGAGCTGTTTTTT.